The 2 T cell receptor beta chains reported below all come from one sample, sequenced in a study of early T cells in non-severe SARS-CoV-2 infection. TCRdb called the 5' RACE reads again in MiXCR, with one record for every CDR3 protein. The sample shows fewer than 35,000 distinct CDR3 sequences, around 9% of them seen only once. Source material: whole blood. The source is an adult who was a healthcare worker with PCR-confirmed SARS-CoV-2 infection or an uninfected control (not recorded which).

The sample holds many counts of this clonotype. V is TRBV12-3 or TRBV12-4 and J is TRBJ2-1; D unresolved. This CDR3 has 11 amino acids. Trimming removed 3 bases at V and 6 bases at J, with 3 bases between. The DNA of the CDR3 is TGTGCCAGCAGTTTGCTCAATGAGCAGTTCTTC. As protein: CASSLLNEQFF.

In this sample, this clonotype turned up many times. The chain has TRBV6-2 or TRBV6-3 and TRBJ1-2; no clear D. The ends were cut back, 0 bases at V and 7 bases at J, with 6 bases in the middle. Germline V gene sequence: CDR1 MNHEY, CDR2 SVGEGT. The CDR3 totals 12 residues. CDR3 DNA: TGTGCCAGCAGTTACTCGGCGGGTGGCTACACCTTC. Translated, it gives CASSYSAGGYTF.